The TCR beta chain described here comes from a study of T cell responses to AZD1222 COVID-19 vaccine. Sequencing was performed with immunoSEQ multiplex PCR; in TCRdb, only in-frame clones are kept and a portion is missing. Of roughly 200,000 clones detected, approximately 94% appear once; the ten largest clones hold around 1.7%. Notes on the study in general: As reported, nearly half of all spike-specific TCRs target variant regions that are unmutated. Clonal diversity was possibly underestimated, and white British individuals and females predominated among donors. Baseline serology detected seropositivity in only five to seven AZD1222 recipients. Spike-wide coverage was observed for vaccine-associated CD4 TCRs, with dominant responses at 160-218 and 743-854.

To note about this clone: Its specificity is unknown.

From germline, CDR1 is SGDLS and CDR2 YYNGEE. V was pared by 4 bases and J by 8 bases, with 15 bases between. The CDR3 runs 14 residues. Sequenced material: peripheral blood, taken 28 days after the second dose of the MenACWY control vaccine. This chain links TRBV9 with TRBJ2-2; D not certain. This clonotype was obtained from an adult who received the MenACWY meningococcal vaccine as a control. The CDR3 nucleotides are TGTGCCAGCAGCCCCTCCGGTGTGGGGGGGGAGCTGTTTTTT. This gives the protein CASSPSGVGGELFF.